Shown below are 28 T cell receptor beta chains from a single sample sequenced in a study of cytomegalovirus exposure and HLA in healthy donors. The PCR was carried out with 60 Vbeta primers and 13 Jbeta primers. The data were produced by immunoSEQ multiplex PCR, yet TCRdb's version contains in-frame clones alone and is incomplete. The table lists under 150,000 clones, around four fifths of them singletons, with approximately 2.8% in the top ten. Sequencing input: PBMCs. These receptors were obtained from a boy between 2 and 15 years old in good health and CMV-seronegative.

This clone came up a few times. The CDR3 sequence: CASSLVGLAGDTGELFF. The CDR3 coding sequence is TGTGCCAGCAGCTTAGTAGGACTAGCGGGGGACACCGGGGAGCTGTTTTTT. The V gene is TRBV7-4, the J gene TRBJ2-2; 13 nucleotides line up with TRBD2. The CDR3 runs to 17 residues. Germline CDR1 and CDR2: SGHVT and SQSDAQ. Trimming removed 1 base from V and 3 bases from J; junction bases left unmatched: 2.

This chain links TRBV4-1 with TRBJ2-2; 8 bases match TRBD1. This CDR3 comprises 18 residues. Trimming took 0 bases from V and 7 from J; bases not matched to a gene: 13. Per germline, CDR1 MGHRA and CDR2 YSYEKL. CDR3 coding DNA: TGCGCCAGCAGCCAAGATAGGGTCGCAGGGGGCGCCGACGGGGAGCTGTTTTTT. Translating gives CASSQDRVAGGADGELFF.

This chain uses TRBV7-9 with TRBJ2-1; 9 bases are a match to TRBD1. Germline lookup yields CDR1 SEHNR and CDR2 FQNEAQ (reference sequence). The CDR3 runs to 15 residues. J gave up 8 bases and V 6 bases, and 11 bases lay outside the gene matches. The CDR3 loop is CASSWEGTGWDEQFF. As DNA, the CDR3 is TGTGCCAGCAGTTGGGAGGGGACAGGGTGGGATGAGCAGTTCTTC.

The CDR3 DNA sequence: TGTGCCAGCAGCCCCGAGGGGACAGGGGGGTTGGACACTGAAGCTTTCTTT. This gives the protein CASSPEGTGGLDTEAFF. The V gene is TRBV7-9, the J gene TRBJ1-1; 11 bases agree with TRBD1. V shed 5 bases, J shed 3 bases, and the junction held 11 bases outside the gene matches. CDR1 is SEHNR and CDR2 is FQNEAQ in the germline V gene (reference sequence). The CDR3 is made up of 17 amino acids.

This clone was seen only a few times. The V gene is TRBV1, the J gene TRBJ1-4. TRBV1 represents a pseudogene. This CDR3 region has 14 residues. DNA of the CDR3: TGCACCAGCAGCCAAGTCTCGACTAATGAAAAACTGTTTTTT. Its protein is CTSSQVSTNEKLFF.

This clone has only a few counts. This chain uses TRBV12-5 with TRBJ2-6; TRBD2 is a possible D gene (5 bases). V was pared by 7 bases and J by 0 bases, with 16 bases between. The CDR3 has 17 amino acids. Germline CDR1 LGHNT, CDR2 FRNRAP. The CDR3 protein is CASATGIPSSGANVLTF. CDR3 DNA sequence: TGTGCTAGTGCCACCGGGATCCCGAGCTCTGGGGCCAACGTCCTGACTTTC. Full variable domain (rest looked up from reference TRBV12-5 and TRBJ2-6): DARVTQTPRHKVTEMGQEVTMRCQPILGHNTVFWYRQTMMQGLELLAYFRNRAPLDDSGMPKDRFSAEMPDATLATLKIQPSEPRDSAVYFCASATGIPSSGANVLTFGAGSRLTVL.

The chain employs TRBV7-3 and TRBJ2-3; D is unclear. There are 14 residues in the CDR3. Germline values: CDR1 SGHTA, CDR2 FQGTGA. Trimming removed 4 bases from V and 0 bases from J, with 8 bases in between. Here the CDR3 reads CASSYSPSTDTQYF. CDR3 nucleotides: TGTGCCAGCAGCTACAGTCCTAGCACAGATACGCAGTATTTT.

The rearrangement joins TRBV6-6 to TRBJ1-1; D unresolved. The germline gives CDR1 MNHNY, CDR2 SVGAGI (reference sequence). Trimming stripped 6 bases from V and 1 base from J, with 12 bases between. The CDR3 totals 14 residues. The CDR3 region has the DNA TGTGCCAGCAGCCCCCGGGATACGAACACTGAAGCTTTCTTT. Translating gives CASSPRDTNTEAFF.

This sequence joins TRBV21-1 and TRBJ2-1; the D call TRBD2 from the table was never checked on the DNA. TRBV21-1 is noted as a pseudogene. CDR3 length equals 16 residues. CDR3 nucleotides: TGTGCCAGCGGACGAGGCGGGGGGAGGTTTCGCAATGAGCAGTTCTTC. This codes for CASGRGGGRFRNEQFF.

The chain combines TRBV19 with TRBJ2-3, with 8 bases matching TRBD2. The J segment lost 5 bases and the V segment lost 0 bases, leaving 7 bases of the junction unmatched. Germline CDR1 and CDR2: LNHDA and SQIVND (reference sequence). The CDR3 is 16 amino acids. Written as DNA, the CDR3 is TGTGCCAGTAGTATAGATCCGGGGGGGGCCCAAGATACGCAGTATTTT. It codes for CASSIDPGGAQDTQYF.

This chain uses TRBV19 with TRBJ1-1; no reliable D call. The V gene's germline CDR1 is LNHDA and CDR2 SQIVND (reference sequence). The CDR3 extends over 12 amino acids. The V end was cut by 0 bases, the J end by 4 bases, with 3 bases between. Here the CDR3 reads CASSIDSTEAFF. For the CDR3, the DNA is TGTGCCAGTAGTATAGATAGCACTGAAGCTTTCTTT.

This clone was found a few times. The chain couples TRBV19 to TRBJ2-7; 9 nucleotides agree with TRBD1. V shed 5 bases, J shed 3 bases, and the junction held 2 bases outside the gene matches. The CDR3 contains 13 residues. Germline values: CDR1 LNHDA, CDR2 SQIVND (reference sequence). This CDR3 is CASSLDRGYEQYF. CDR3 DNA sequence: TGTGCCAGTAGTTTGGACAGGGGCTACGAGCAGTACTTC.

The V call is TRBV6-5, the J call TRBJ1-1; TRBD1 might be the D (5 bases). V was clipped by 6 bases and J by 6 bases, with 11 bases between them. Germline V gene sequence: CDR1 MNHEY, CDR2 SVGAGI. CDR3 length: 12 residues. CDR3 protein: CASSPGGPEAFF. CDR3 in DNA: TGTGCCAGCAGCCCGGGGGGACCTGAAGCTTTCTTT.

This rearrangement joins TRBV5-4 to TRBJ1-2; no clear D gene. V gave up 2 bases and J gave up 4 bases, with 18 bases separating them. The CDR3 is made up of 16 amino acids. CDR1 and CDR2 (germline): SGHNT, YYREEE (reference sequence). CDR3 in DNA: TGTGCCAGCAGCTTCGGGTCCCACCCTGGAGGCTATGGCTACACCTTC. Translation gives CASSFGSHPGGYGYTF.

The gene calls are TRBV30 and TRBJ2-2, with 7 bases aligning to TRBD2. V trimming: 0 bases; J trimming: 6 bases; junction bases outside the gene matches: 1. Per the germline V gene, CDR1 is GTSNPN and CDR2 is SVGIG (reference sequence). The CDR3 length is 13 residues. In nucleotides, the CDR3 is TGTGCCTGGAGTGTTCGGGAGGCCGGGGAGCTGTTTTTT. This codes for CAWSVREAGELFF.

This sequence joins TRBV10-1 and TRBJ2-2; D gene ambiguous. CDR3 length: 13 residues. V gave up 3 bases and J gave up 1 base, with 3 bases separating them. Germline V CDR1 and CDR2: WNHNN, SYGVQD (reference sequence). This chain's CDR3 is CASSDRNTGELFF. The CDR3 DNA reads TGCGCCAGCAGTGACAGGAACACCGGGGAGCTGTTTTTT.

This clone is a singleton in its sample. The V and J genes are TRBV5-6 and TRBJ2-7; perhaps TRBD2 as D (5 bases). There are 13 residues in the CDR3. V was pared by 3 bases and J by 5 bases, with 12 bases between. CDR1 is SGHDT, CDR2 YYEEEE, per germline. The CDR3 nucleotides read TGTGCCAGCAGCTACAGAGGGCGTAACGAGCAGTACTTC. This encodes CASSYRGRNEQYF.

The chain links TRBV4-2 to TRBJ2-5; D gene ambiguous. The CDR3 is 15 amino acids. Looked up from germline, CDR1 is LGHNA and CDR2 is YNFKEQ. Trimming cost V 0 bases and J 2 bases, with 10 bases left between them. For the CDR3, the DNA is TGTGCCAGCAGCCAAGATCAGAGCGTACAAGAGACCCAGTACTTC. Its protein is CASSQDQSVQETQYF.

V gene TRBV5-1 combines with J gene TRBJ2-3; 7 nucleotides agree with TRBD1. Germline assignment: CDR1 SGHRS and CDR2 YFSETQ. V was pared by 4 bases and J by 3 bases, with 14 bases of the junction left unmatched. The CDR3 is made up of 17 amino acids. The CDR3 is CASSPHRGAGGTDTQYF. In DNA form, the CDR3 reads TGCGCCAGCAGCCCCCATCGAGGGGCAGGGGGAACAGATACGCAGTATTTT.

The chain has TRBV27 and TRBJ1-2; D gene uncertain. Deletions cut 3 bases from V and 0 bases from J, with 23 bases between. The germline CDR1 and CDR2 sequences are MNHEY and SMNVEV (reference sequence). The CDR3 runs 19 residues. The CDR3 loop is CASSFRAIGDLSANYGYTF. The CDR3 DNA sequence: TGTGCCAGCAGTTTTAGAGCCATCGGGGATCTTTCAGCTAACTATGGCTACACCTTC.

The chain carries TRBV18 and TRBJ2-1; D not resolved. CDR1 and CDR2 from the germline V gene are KGHSH and LQKENI. The length of the CDR3 is 16 residues. V lost 0 bases, J lost 0 bases, and 9 bases lay in between. For the CDR3, the DNA is TGTGCCAGCTCACCACCGACACAGAGCTCCTACAATGAGCAGTTCTTC. Protein: CASSPPTQSSYNEQFF.

The CDR3 sequence: CASSLVASGRTTLYNEQFF. The CDR3 DNA reads as TGTGCCAGCAGCTTAGTGGCTAGCGGGAGGACCACCCTCTACAATGAGCAGTTCTTC. V gene TRBV13 combines with J gene TRBJ2-1; TRBD2 agrees at 11 bases. The CDR3 extends over 19 amino acids. V dropped 1 base and J dropped 3; count of bases not matched to a gene: 11. Germline V gene sequence: CDR1 PRHDT, CDR2 FYEKMQ (reference sequence).

This chain links TRBV5-1 with TRBJ2-2, with 7 bases that match TRBD1. Looked up from germline, CDR1 is SGHRS and CDR2 is YFSETQ. The CDR3 is made up of 15 amino acids. Germline trimming cut 4 bases from V and 0 bases from J; bases unmatched to any gene: 3. CDR3 bases: TGCGCCAGCAGCACCGGACAGGCGAACACCGGGGAGCTGTTTTTT. It is translated as CASSTGQANTGELFF.

The chain links TRBV19 to TRBJ1-2; TRBD1 matches 8 bases. From germline, CDR1 is LNHDA and CDR2 SQIVND (reference sequence). This CDR3 region has 15 residues. V trimming: 7 bases; J trimming: 0 bases; junction bases outside the gene matches: 7. The CDR3 region is CASTRQGASNYGYTF. CDR3 nucleotide sequence: TGTGCCAGTACACGGCAGGGGGCATCTAACTATGGCTACACCTTC.

This clone was seen once. The genes are TRBV7-9 and TRBJ2-1; perhaps TRBD1 as D (5 bases). V was shortened by 4 bases and J by 9 bases, with 16 bases between the two germline ends. From germline, CDR1 is SEHNR and CDR2 FQNEAQ (reference sequence). The CDR3 extends over 14 amino acids. The CDR3 DNA follows: TGTGCCAGCAGCTCCCGAGGAAGACAGTTTGAGCAGTTCTTC. Encoded protein: CASSSRGRQFEQFF.

The chain uses TRBV10-1 and TRBJ2-7; TRBD1 is a possible D gene (5 bases). In germline, CDR1 is WNHNN, CDR2 SYGVQD (reference sequence). The V and J ends lost 2 bases and 5 bases respectively, with 19 bases between them. The CDR3 is 16 residues long. The CDR3, as DNA: TGCGCCAGCAGTGAGGGGGCGACAGACTTGACCCACGAGCAGTACTTC. This translates into CASSEGATDLTHEQYF.

This chain links TRBV6-5 with TRBJ1-2, with unresolved D. Germline V lookup: CDR1 MNHEY, CDR2 SVGAGI. The CDR3 is 14 amino acids. V lost 4 bases, J lost 0 bases, and 9 bases lay in between. This CDR3 is CASSSRVPNYGYTF. In DNA form, the CDR3 reads TGTGCCAGCAGTTCTCGGGTTCCTAACTATGGCTACACCTTC.

The V call is TRBV27, the J call TRBJ1-1; 10 bases line up with TRBD1. In germline, CDR1 is MNHEY, CDR2 SMNVEV (reference sequence). V shed 4 bases and J 5 bases; nucleotides not matched to a gene: 7. This CDR3 contains 15 residues. The CDR3 nucleotides read TGTGCCAGCAGTTCACCGGGACAGGGGACGACTGAAGCTTTCTTT. Translated: CASSSPGQGTTEAFF.